The rows below give T cell receptor beta chains drawn from one sample of a study of shared clonotypes between healthy human individuals. Produced via immunoSEQ multiplex PCR; TCRdb's table is partial and in-frame only. The sample gives around 1.9 million clones, 93% of which show up once; 1.5% to 2% is in the top ten. The sequencing sample was made of naive CD8+ T cells from PBMCs. The receptors here all came from a man younger than 35 in good health. Some clones in this sample may be carry-over from other donors' samples. Each CDR3 is given with its conserved first and last residue. The order of the fields is clone size, J gene, V gene, CDR3 length, D gene, CDR3 protein, CDR3 DNA. D genes are given only for firm matches. Size is omitted from some rows. Given values are once, few, many or a class for expanded clones.

. | TRBJ2-1 | TRBV7-2 | 16 | . | CASSLDSGYSYNEQFF | TGTGCCAGCAGCTTAGATAGCGGCTACTCCTACAATGAGCAGTTCTTC
. | TRBJ1-1 | TRBV28 | 13 | . | CASSLGRDTEAFF | TGTGCCAGCAGCCTAGGAAGGGACACTGAAGCTTTCTTT
. | TRBJ1-2 | TRBV7-2 | 12 | TRBD1 | CASSWGQGGYTF | TGTGCCAGCAGCTGGGGACAGGGCGGCTACACCTTC
. | TRBJ2-4 | TRBV7-9 | 15 | . | CASSLVGPAKNIQYF | TGTGCCAGCAGCTTAGTGGGCCCAGCCAAAAACATTCAGTACTTC
. | TRBJ2-7 | TRBV9 | 15 | TRBD1 | CASSVGDRTHYEQYF | TGTGCCAGCAGCGTAGGGGACAGAACACACTACGAGCAGTACTTC
. | TRBJ1-1 | TRBV25-1 | 8 | . | CGSREAFF | TGTGGCAGCCGTGAAGCTTTCTTT
once | TRBJ2-1 | TRBV7-9 | 15 | TRBD1 | CASSFAGGVLDEQFF | TGTGCCAGCAGCTTTGCAGGGGGCGTTTTAGATGAGCAGTTCTTC
. | TRBJ2-1 | TRBV11-2 | 13 | TRBD2 | CASSLGSSGEQFF | TGTGCCAGCAGCTTAGGCTCTAGCGGTGAGCAGTTCTTC
. | TRBJ2-7 | TRBV2 | 14 | TRBD2 | CASRVAGSGYEQYF | TGTGCCAGCAGAGTAGCGGGGAGTGGTTACGAGCAGTACTTC
. | TRBJ2-7 | TRBV28 | 15 | TRBD2 | CASSLGLADSYEQYF | TGTGCCAGCAGTTTAGGGCTAGCGGACTCCTACGAGCAGTACTTC
. | TRBJ1-3 | TRBV10-2 | 14 | . | CASRAGMGGNTIYF | TGCGCCAGCAGGGCAGGGATGGGGGGAAACACCATATATTTT
few | TRBJ2-2 | TRBV2 | 12 | . | CASVLVTGELFF | TGTGCCAGTGTCCTAGTCACCGGGGAGCTGTTTTTT
. | TRBJ2-7 | TRBV19 | 15 | TRBD1 | CASSIAAGGFYEQYF | TGTGCCAGTAGTATAGCGGCAGGGGGCTTCTACGAGCAGTACTTC
. | TRBJ2-3 | TRBV7-7 | 15 | . | CASSLGMRSTDTQYF | TGTGCCAGCAGCTTAGGCATGCGGAGCACAGATACGCAGTATTTT
. | TRBJ2-7 | TRBV27 | 17 | TRBD1 | CASSYSTGDLFIHEHYF | TGTGCCAGCAGTTATTCGACAGGGGATCTCTTTATCCACGAGCATTACTTC
. | TRBJ2-7 | TRBV5-6 | 14 | TRBD2 | CASSEIAGFGEQYF | TGTGCCAGCAGCGAAATAGCGGGATTTGGCGAGCAGTACTTC
. | TRBJ2-7 | TRBV27 | 14 | TRBD1 | CASHDRVNSHEQYF | TGTGCCAGCCACGACAGGGTTAACTCCCACGAGCAGTACTTC
. | TRBJ2-1 | TRBV5-4 | 11 | . | CASSLFNEQFF | TGTGCCAGCAGCTTGTTCAATGAGCAGTTCTTC
. | TRBJ1-2 | TRBV28 | 15 | TRBD1 | CASSSPQGPNYGYTF | TGTGCCAGCAGCTCCCCACAGGGGCCGAACTATGGCTACACCTTC
. | TRBJ2-7 | TRBV27 | 14 | . | CASRGGAGAGEQYF | TGTGCCAGCAGGGGGGGGGCGGGAGCGGGCGAGCAGTACTTC
. | TRBJ2-7 | TRBV6-6 | 13 | . | CASSYPNPYEQYF | TGTGCCAGCAGTTACCCTAATCCTTACGAGCAGTACTTC
. | TRBJ1-1 | TRBV27 | 15 | . | CASSSRQEGHTEAFF | TGTGCCAGCAGTTCCAGACAGGAAGGTCACACTGAAGCTTTCTTT
. | TRBJ1-2 | TRBV28 | 14 | . | CASSLQGRLRGYTF | TGTGCCAGCAGTTTACAGGGGAGGCTCCGGGGCTACACCTTC
. | TRBJ2-7 | TRBV11-2 | 16 | TRBD2 | CASSLGILAGGYEQYF | TGTGCCAGCAGCTTAGGTATACTAGCGGGAGGCTACGAGCAGTACTTC
once | TRBJ2-7 | TRBV29-1 | 12 | . | CSVEDDDSEQYF | TGCAGCGTTGAAGATGACGACAGTGAGCAGTACTTC
. | TRBJ1-4 | TRBV7-6 | 15 | TRBD1 | CASSPDRAPGEKLFF | TGTGCCAGCAGCCCTGACAGGGCCCCAGGTGAAAAACTGTTTTTT
. | TRBJ2-7 | TRBV9 | 15 | TRBD1 | CASSPRDRGSYEQYF | TGTGCCAGCAGCCCCAGGGACAGGGGCTCCTACGAGCAGTACTTC
. | TRBJ2-3 | TRBV28 | 15 | TRBD1 | CASSPWDSYTDTQYF | TGTGCCAGCAGTCCGTGGGACAGTTACACAGATACGCAGTATTTT
. | TRBJ2-1 | TRBV5-6 | 15 | . | CASSLWRTDYNEQFF | TGTGCCAGCAGCTTGTGGCGGACAGACTACAATGAGCAGTTCTTC
. | TRBJ2-1 | TRBV11-3 | 17 | TRBD2 | CASSLVWGEGSYNEQFF | TGTGCCAGCAGCTTAGTGTGGGGGGAGGGCTCCTACAATGAGCAGTTCTTC
. | TRBJ1-2 | TRBV28 | 14 | . | CASSLRGGGTGYTF | TGTGCCAGCAGTTTACGGGGAGGGGGAACTGGCTACACCTTC
. | TRBJ2-3 | TRBV15 | 18 | TRBD2 | CATSRGIWTSGRADTQYF | TGTGCCACCAGCAGAGGAATTTGGACTAGCGGGAGGGCAGATACGCAGTATTTT
. | TRBJ2-1 | TRBV14 | 16 | . | CASSQGVRVDYNEQFF | TGTGCCAGCAGCCAAGGGGTACGCGTAGACTACAATGAGCAGTTCTTC
. | TRBJ2-7 | TRBV16 | 16 | TRBD2 | CASSPGTSASSYEQYF | TGTGCCAGCAGCCCTGGGACTAGCGCAAGCTCCTACGAGCAGTACTTC
. | TRBJ2-3 | TRBV2 | 16 | . | CASSDIGPVVTDTQYF | TGTGCCAGCAGTGACATAGGCCCGGTCGTTACAGATACGCAGTATTTT
. | TRBJ2-1 | TRBV14 | 15 | TRBD2 | CASSQGTSGTDEQFF | TGTGCCAGCAGCCAGGGGACTAGCGGGACTGATGAGCAGTTCTTC
. | TRBJ2-1 | TRBV7-6 | 16 | . | CASSLKGGPPYNEQFF | TGTGCCAGCAGCTTAAAAGGCGGACCCCCGTACAATGAGCAGTTCTTC